The 16 T cell receptor beta chains below all came from one sample that was sequenced in a study of T cell repertoires in cytomegalovirus infection. TCRdb ran MiXCR on the reads and lists one entry per CDR3 protein. The repertoire holds fewer than 850,000 distinct CDR3 sequences, with 25% to 35% as singletons. These receptors' antigens are unknown. This specimen consisted of cultured CD8+ T cells from PBMCs, obtained from culture after CMV antigen stimulation. The receptors were sampled from a human donor in good health (CMV status not recorded). Some clones in this sample may be carry-over from other donors' samples.

This clonotype was recorded a few times. The rearrangement uses TRBV2 and TRBJ2-7; the D gene is possibly TRBD1 (5 bases). V lost 2 bases and J lost 5, with 13 bases in between. There are 14 residues in the CDR3. The germline V gene encodes CDR1 SNHLY and CDR2 FYNNEI. CDR3 in DNA: TGTGCCAGCAGTGAACTCAGGGCAAAGGACGAGCAGTACGTC. Its translation: CASSELRAKDEQYV.

The chain is built from TRBV11-2 and TRBJ1-3; possible D gene TRBD1, 5 bases. This CDR3 comprises 17 residues. Trimming took off 4 bases at V and 0 bases at J, with 16 bases between the two ends. Germline V gene lookup returns CDR1 SGHAT and CDR2 FQNNGV. This CDR3 reads CASSSLGGDLSGNTIYF. In nucleotides, the CDR3 is TGTGCCAGCAGCTCCCTAGGAGGGGACCTCTCTGGAAACACCATATATTTT.

The chain uses TRBV27 and TRBJ2-2; D not resolved. This CDR3 has 16 residues. V lost 6 bases and J 1 base, leaving 15 bases between the germline ends. The germline V gene encodes CDR1 MNHEY and CDR2 SMNVEV (reference sequence). The CDR3: CASRIREAGNTGELFF. The DNA for the CDR3 is TGTGCCAGCAGGATTAGAGAGGCAGGGAACACCGGGGAGCTGTTTTTT.

The sample holds one count of this clonotype. This chain links TRBV29-1 with TRBJ2-3, with D possibly being TRBD1 (5 bases). This CDR3 region has 16 residues. The V end lost 6 bases, the J end lost 5 bases, and 24 bases lay between the germline ends. Germline lookup yields CDR1 SQVTM and CDR2 ANQGSEA. CDR3 bases: TGCAGCGTGGCGATTGAGGAGACAGTCCCTGGAGATACGCAGTATTTT. It specifies CSVAIEETVPGDTQYF.

J is TRBJ1-2 and V is TRBV7-9, with TRBD1 identical over 10 bases. V lost 0 bases and J lost 6; bases outside the gene matches: 4. Germline lookup yields CDR1 SEHNR and CDR2 FQNEAQ (reference sequence). This CDR3 has 15 residues. The CDR3 loop reads CASSLATGGGDGYTF. CDR3 coding DNA: TGTGCCAGCAGCTTAGCGACAGGGGGCGGTGATGGCTACACCTTC.

The rearrangement uses TRBV4-3 and TRBJ2-1, with D hard to call. V was pared by 2 bases and J by 6 bases, with 26 bases between. The V gene's germline CDR1 is LGHNA and CDR2 YSLEER. The length of the CDR3 is 19 residues. The CDR3 DNA sequence: TGCGCCAGCAGCCAAAAAAATGGACCGCCCCGGCGTGGCGGCAATGAGCAGTTCTTC. This encodes CASSQKNGPPRRGGNEQFF.

In its sample, this clonotype was seen a few times. The chain employs TRBV6-4 and TRBJ2-1; TRBD2 aligns across 7 bases. This CDR3 is built from 14 residues. Germline CDR1 MRHNA, CDR2 SNTAGT. V gave up 2 bases and J gave up 5 bases; unmatched junction bases: 3. The CDR3 DNA follows: TGTGCCAGCAGTGACGAGCGGGGCAACAATGAGCAGTTCTTC. It encodes CASSDERGNNEQFF.

The genes are TRBV4-1 and TRBJ1-2; the match to TRBD1 covers 7 bases. Germline lookup yields CDR1 MGHRA and CDR2 YSYEKL. Trimming at V came to 4 bases and at J to 2 bases, leaving 19 bases not matched to a gene. This CDR3 comprises 19 residues. This chain's CDR3 is CASSPLEVGVGTDNYGYTF. For the CDR3, the DNA is TGCGCCAGCAGCCCCCTTGAAGTGGGTGTCGGGACAGACAACTATGGCTACACCTTC.

This clonotype has a handful of counts. The V and J genes are TRBV7-6 and TRBJ2-1; TRBD2 agrees at 11 bases. This CDR3 region has 15 residues. Looked up from germline, CDR1 is SGHVS and CDR2 is FNYEAQ. V gave up 4 bases and J gave up 6 bases; unmatched junction bases: 5. CDR3 loop: CASSWSTSGGNEQFF. The CDR3 nucleotides read TGTGCCAGCAGCTGGAGTACTAGCGGGGGCAATGAGCAGTTCTTC. Complete variable domain (other parts from reference TRBV7-6 and TRBJ2-1): GAGVSQSPRYKVTKRGQDVALRCDPISGHVSLYWYRQALGQGPEFLTYFNYEAQQDKSGLPNDRFSAERPEGSISTLTIQRTEQRDSAMYRCASSWSTSGGNEQFFGPGTRLTVL.

This clonotype turned up a few times. The rearrangement links TRBV12-3 or TRBV12-4 to TRBJ2-7; D is unclear. The CDR3 length is 13 residues. V lost 1 base, J lost 6 bases, and 10 bases lay in between. CDR3 loop: CASSLGLHGEQYF. Here the CDR3 DNA reads TGTGCCAGCAGTTTAGGGTTACACGGCGAGCAGTACTTC.

In its sample, this clonotype was seen many times. This chain uses TRBV7-2 with TRBJ2-7; TRBD2 aligns across 8 bases. J gave up 3 bases and V 1 base, and 8 bases lay outside the gene matches. Germline V gene lookup returns CDR1 SGHTA and CDR2 FQGNSA. The CDR3 covers 16 residues. The CDR3 is CASSLEAGGPFYEQYF. DNA for the CDR3: TGTGCCAGCAGCTTAGAGGCGGGGGGTCCCTTCTACGAGCAGTACTTC.

The chain recombines TRBV27 with TRBJ2-7, with 8 bases that match TRBD1. J gave up 0 bases and V 3 bases, and 4 bases lay outside the gene matches. The CDR3 has 15 amino acids. Germline V gene sequence: CDR1 MNHEY, CDR2 SMNVEV (reference sequence). CDR3 protein: CASSFGRGPSYEQYF. CDR3 DNA sequence: TGTGCCAGCAGTTTTGGCAGGGGGCCCTCCTACGAGCAGTACTTC.

The rearrangement links TRBV7-2 to TRBJ2-1, with TRBD2 matching over 7 bases. J gave up 12 bases and V 0 bases, and 11 bases lay outside the gene matches. The germline gives CDR1 SGHTA, CDR2 FQGNSA. There are 15 residues in the CDR3. CDR3 amino acids: CASSLAPGDYNMQFF. For the CDR3, the DNA is TGTGCCAGCAGCTTAGCGCCGGGGGACTACAATATGCAGTTCTTC.

The chain combines TRBV13 with TRBJ2-5, with D possibly being TRBD1 or TRBD2 (5 bases each). Germline CDR1 PRHDT, CDR2 FYEKMQ (reference sequence). This CDR3 contains 16 residues. Trimming left V 5 bases short and J 4 bases short, with 20 bases between. The CDR3 loop is CASSERGLGTRETQYF. The CDR3 DNA sequence: TGTGCCAGCAGCGAAAGAGGGTTGGGGACCAGAGAGACCCAGTACTTC.

The chain links TRBV7-9 to TRBJ2-7; possible D gene TRBD1, 5 bases. The germline V gene encodes CDR1 SEHNR and CDR2 FQNEAQ (reference sequence). V gave up 5 bases and J gave up 4 bases, with 12 bases separating them. CDR3 length equals 13 residues. CDR3: CASSPSGLYEQYV. CDR3 nucleotide sequence: TGTGCCAGCAGCCCTTCAGGGTTGTACGAGCAGTACGTC.

This clonotype was seen at least ten times. V usage is TRBV5-6 and J usage is TRBJ2-5; weak D call: TRBD1 (6 bases). CDR3 size: 13 residues. In germline, CDR1 is SGHDT, CDR2 YYEEEE. The V and J ends lost 5 bases and 4 bases respectively, with 12 bases between them. The CDR3 DNA sequence: TGTGCCAGCAGGACAGGAGGAGGAGAGACCCAGTACTTC. The encoded protein is CASRTGGGETQYF.